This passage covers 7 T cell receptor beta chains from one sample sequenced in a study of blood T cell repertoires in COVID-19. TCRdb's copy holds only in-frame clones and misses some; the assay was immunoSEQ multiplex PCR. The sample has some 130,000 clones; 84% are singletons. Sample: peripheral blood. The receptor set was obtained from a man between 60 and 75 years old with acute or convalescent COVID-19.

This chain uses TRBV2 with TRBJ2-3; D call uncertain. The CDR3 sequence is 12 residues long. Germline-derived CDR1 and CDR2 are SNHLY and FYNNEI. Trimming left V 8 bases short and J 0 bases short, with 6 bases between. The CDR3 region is CASCQSTDTQYF. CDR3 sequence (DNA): TGTGCCAGCTGTCAGAGCACAGATACGCAGTATTTT.

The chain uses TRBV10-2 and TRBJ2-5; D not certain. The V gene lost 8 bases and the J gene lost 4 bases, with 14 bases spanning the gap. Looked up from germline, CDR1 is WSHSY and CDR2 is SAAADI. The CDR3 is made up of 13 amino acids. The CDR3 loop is CASVGNSLETQYF. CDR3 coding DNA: TGCGCCAGCGTTGGAAACAGTCTAGAGACCCAGTACTTC.

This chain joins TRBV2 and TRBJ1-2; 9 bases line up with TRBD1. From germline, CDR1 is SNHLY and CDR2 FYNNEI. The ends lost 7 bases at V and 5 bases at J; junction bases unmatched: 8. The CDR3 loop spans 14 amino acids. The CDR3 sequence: CASIEQGAGYGYTF. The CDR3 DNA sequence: TGTGCCAGCATAGAACAGGGGGCAGGTTATGGCTACACCTTC. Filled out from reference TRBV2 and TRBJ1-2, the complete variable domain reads EPEVTQTPSHQVTQMGQEVILRCVPISNHLYFYWYRQILGQKVEFLVSFYNNEISEKSEIFDDQFSVERPDGSNFTLKIRSTKLEDSAMYFCASIEQGAGYGYTFGSGTRLTVV.

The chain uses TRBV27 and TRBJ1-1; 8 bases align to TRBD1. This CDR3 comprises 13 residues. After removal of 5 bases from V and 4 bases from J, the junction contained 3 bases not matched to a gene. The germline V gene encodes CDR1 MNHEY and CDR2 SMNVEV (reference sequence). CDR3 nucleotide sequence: TGTGCCAGCAGTCTTACAGGGGGCACTGAAGCTTTCTTT. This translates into CASSLTGGTEAFF.

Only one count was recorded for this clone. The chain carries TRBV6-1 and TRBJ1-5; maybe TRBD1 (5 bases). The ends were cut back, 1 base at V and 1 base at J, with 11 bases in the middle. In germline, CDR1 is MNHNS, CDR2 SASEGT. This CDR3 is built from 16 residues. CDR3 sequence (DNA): TGTGCCAGCAGTGAAGTTAGGGGTCTCAGCAATCAGCCCCAGCATTTT. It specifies CASSEVRGLSNQPQHF.

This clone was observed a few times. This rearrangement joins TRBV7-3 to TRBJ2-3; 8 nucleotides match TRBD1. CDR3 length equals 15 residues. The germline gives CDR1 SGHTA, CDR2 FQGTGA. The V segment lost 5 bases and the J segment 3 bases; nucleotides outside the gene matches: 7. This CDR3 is CASSQAGGVTDTQYF. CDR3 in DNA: TGTGCCAGCAGCCAGGCAGGGGGCGTAACAGATACGCAGTATTTT.

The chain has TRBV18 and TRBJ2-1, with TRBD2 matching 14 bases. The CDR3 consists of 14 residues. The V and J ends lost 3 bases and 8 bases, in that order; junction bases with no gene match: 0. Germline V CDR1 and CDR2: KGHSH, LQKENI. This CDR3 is CASSPGLAGDEQFF. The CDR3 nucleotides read TGTGCCAGCTCACCGGGACTAGCGGGGGATGAGCAGTTCTTC.